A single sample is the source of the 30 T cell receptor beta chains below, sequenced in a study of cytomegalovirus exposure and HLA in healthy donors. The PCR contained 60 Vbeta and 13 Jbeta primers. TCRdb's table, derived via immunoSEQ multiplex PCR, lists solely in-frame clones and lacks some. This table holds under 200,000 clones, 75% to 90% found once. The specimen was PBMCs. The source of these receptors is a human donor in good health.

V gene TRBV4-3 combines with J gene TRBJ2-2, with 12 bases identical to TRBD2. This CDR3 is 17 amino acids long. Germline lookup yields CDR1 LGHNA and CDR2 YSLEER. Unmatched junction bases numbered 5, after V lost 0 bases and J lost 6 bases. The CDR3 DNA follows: TGCGCCAGCAGCCAAGAAGGGCTAGCGGGGGGGCCCGGGGAGCTGTTTTTT. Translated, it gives CASSQEGLAGGPGELFF.

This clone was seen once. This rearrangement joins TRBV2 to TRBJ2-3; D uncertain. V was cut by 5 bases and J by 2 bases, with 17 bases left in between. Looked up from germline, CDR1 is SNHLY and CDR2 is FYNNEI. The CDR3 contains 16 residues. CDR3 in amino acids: CASSFLPLEFTDTQYF. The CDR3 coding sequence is TGTGCCAGCAGTTTTCTGCCCCTAGAATTCACAGATACGCAGTATTTT. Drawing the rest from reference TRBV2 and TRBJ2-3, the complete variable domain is EPEVTQTPSHQVTQMGQEVILRCVPISNHLYFYWYRQILGQKVEFLVSFYNNEISEKSEIFDDQFSVERPDGSNFTLKIRSTKLEDSAMYFCASSFLPLEFTDTQYFGPGTRLTVL.

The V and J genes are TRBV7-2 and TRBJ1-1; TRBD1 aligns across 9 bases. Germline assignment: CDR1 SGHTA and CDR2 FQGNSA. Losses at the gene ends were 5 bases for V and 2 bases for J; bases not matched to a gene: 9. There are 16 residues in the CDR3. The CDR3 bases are TGTGCCAGCAGCCCCAGGGACAGGGTAGGAAACACTGAAGCTTTCTTT. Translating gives CASSPRDRVGNTEAFF. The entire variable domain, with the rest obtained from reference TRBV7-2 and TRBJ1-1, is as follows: GAGVSQSPSNKVTEKGKDVELRCDPISGHTALYWYRQSLGQGLEFLIYFQGNSAPDKSGLPSDRFSAERTGGSVSTLTIQRTQQEDSAVYLCASSPRDRVGNTEAFFGQGTRLTVV.

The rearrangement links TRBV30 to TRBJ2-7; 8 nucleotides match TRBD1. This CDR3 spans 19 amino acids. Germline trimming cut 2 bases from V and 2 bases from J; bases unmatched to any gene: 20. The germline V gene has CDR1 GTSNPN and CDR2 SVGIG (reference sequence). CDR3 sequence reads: CAWSPCLAGGEFVPYEQYF. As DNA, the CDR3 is TGTGCCTGGAGTCCCTGTTTGGCAGGGGGCGAATTCGTTCCCTACGAGCAGTACTTC.

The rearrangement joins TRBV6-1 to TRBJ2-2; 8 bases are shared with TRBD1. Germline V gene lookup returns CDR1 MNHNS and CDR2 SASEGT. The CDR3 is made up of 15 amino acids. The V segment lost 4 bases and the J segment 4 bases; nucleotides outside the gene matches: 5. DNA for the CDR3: TGTGCCAGCAGTGGCGGACAGGGATTCACCGGGGAGCTGTTTTTT. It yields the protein CASSGGQGFTGELFF.

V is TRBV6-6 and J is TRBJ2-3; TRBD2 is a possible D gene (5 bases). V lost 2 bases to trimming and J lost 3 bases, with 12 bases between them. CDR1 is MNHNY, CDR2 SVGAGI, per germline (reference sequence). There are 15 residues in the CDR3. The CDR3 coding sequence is TGTGCCAGCAGTTACCACCGAGGGAGTACAGATACGCAGTATTTT. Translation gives CASSYHRGSTDTQYF.

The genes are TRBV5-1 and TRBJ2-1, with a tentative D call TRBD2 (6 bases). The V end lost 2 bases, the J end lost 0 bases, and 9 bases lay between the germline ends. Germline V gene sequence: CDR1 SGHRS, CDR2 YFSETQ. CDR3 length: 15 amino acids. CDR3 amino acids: CASSLRGSSYNEQFF. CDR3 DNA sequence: TGCGCCAGCAGCTTACGGGGGAGCTCCTACAATGAGCAGTTCTTC.

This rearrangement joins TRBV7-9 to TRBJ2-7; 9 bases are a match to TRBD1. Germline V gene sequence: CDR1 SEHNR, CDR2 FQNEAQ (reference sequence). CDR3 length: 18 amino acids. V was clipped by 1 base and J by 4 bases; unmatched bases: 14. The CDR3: CASSLGSGFGQGKYEQYF. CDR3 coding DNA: TGTGCCAGCAGCTTAGGGAGTGGGTTCGGACAGGGGAAATACGAGCAGTACTTC.

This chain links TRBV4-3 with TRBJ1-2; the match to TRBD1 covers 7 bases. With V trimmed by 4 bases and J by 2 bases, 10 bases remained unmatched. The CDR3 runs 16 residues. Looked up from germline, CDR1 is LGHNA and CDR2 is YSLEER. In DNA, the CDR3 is TGCGCCAGCAGCCCAGGGGGGACAGCAGACAACTATGGCTACACCTTC. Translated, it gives CASSPGGTADNYGYTF.

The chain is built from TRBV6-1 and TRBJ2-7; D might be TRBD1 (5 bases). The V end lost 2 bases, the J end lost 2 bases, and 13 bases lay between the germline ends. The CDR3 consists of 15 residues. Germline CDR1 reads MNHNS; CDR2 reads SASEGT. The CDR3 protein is CASSELSRATYEQYF. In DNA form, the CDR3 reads TGTGCCAGCAGTGAATTGTCCAGGGCGACCTACGAGCAGTACTTC.

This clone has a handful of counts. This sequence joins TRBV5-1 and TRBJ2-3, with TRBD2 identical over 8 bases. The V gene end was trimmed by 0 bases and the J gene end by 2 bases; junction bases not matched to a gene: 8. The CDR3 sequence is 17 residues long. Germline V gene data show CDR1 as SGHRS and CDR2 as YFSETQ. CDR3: CASSLEGGGTFTDTQYF. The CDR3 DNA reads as TGCGCCAGCAGCTTGGAAGGCGGGGGGACCTTCACAGATACGCAGTATTTT.

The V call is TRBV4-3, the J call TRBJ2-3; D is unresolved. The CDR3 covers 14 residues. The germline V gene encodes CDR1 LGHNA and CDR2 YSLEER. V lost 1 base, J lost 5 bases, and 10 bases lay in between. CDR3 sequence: CASSQVGNKDTQYF. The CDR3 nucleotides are TGCGCCAGCAGCCAAGTTGGCAATAAAGATACGCAGTATTTT.

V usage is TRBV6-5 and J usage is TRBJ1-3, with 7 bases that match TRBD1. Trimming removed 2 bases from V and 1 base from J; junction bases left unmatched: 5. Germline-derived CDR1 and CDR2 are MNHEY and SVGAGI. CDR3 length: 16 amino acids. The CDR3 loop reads CASSYGGQSSGNTIYF. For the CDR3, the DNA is TGTGCCAGCAGTTACGGGGGACAGTCTTCTGGAAACACCATATATTTT.

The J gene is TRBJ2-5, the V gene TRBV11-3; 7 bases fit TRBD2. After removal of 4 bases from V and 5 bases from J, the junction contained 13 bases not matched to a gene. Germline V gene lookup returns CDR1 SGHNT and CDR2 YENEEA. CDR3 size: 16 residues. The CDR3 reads CASSSRLALLTETQYF. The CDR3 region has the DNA TGTGCCAGCAGCTCCCGACTAGCCCTCTTGACGGAGACCCAGTACTTC.

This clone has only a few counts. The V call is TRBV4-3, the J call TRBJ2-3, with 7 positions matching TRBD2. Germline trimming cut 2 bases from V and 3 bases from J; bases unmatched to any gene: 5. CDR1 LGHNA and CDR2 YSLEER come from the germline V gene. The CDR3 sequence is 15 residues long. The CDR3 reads CASSQHPGRTDTQYF. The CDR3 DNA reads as TGCGCCAGCAGCCAACATCCCGGGAGGACAGATACGCAGTATTTT.

CDR3 sequence reads: CASSEGQVFYNEQFF. In nucleotides, the CDR3 is TGTGCCAGCAGTGAGGGACAGGTTTTTTACAATGAGCAGTTCTTC. V gene TRBV6-4 combines with J gene TRBJ2-1; 8 positions agree with TRBD1. The length of the CDR3 is 15 residues. CDR1 is MRHNA and CDR2 is SNTAGT in the germline V gene. V dropped 3 bases and J dropped 4; count of bases not matched to a gene: 5.

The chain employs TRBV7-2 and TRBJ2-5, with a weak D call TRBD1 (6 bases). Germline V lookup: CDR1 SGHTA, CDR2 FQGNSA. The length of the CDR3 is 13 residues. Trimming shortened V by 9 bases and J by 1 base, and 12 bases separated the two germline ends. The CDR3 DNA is TGTGCCAGTACAGGGTTCCCCCAAGAGACCCAGTACTTC. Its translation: CASTGFPQETQYF.

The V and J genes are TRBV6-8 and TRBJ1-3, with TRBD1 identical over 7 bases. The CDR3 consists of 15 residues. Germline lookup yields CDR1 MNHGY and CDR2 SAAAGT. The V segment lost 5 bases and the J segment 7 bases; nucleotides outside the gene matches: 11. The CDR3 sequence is CASSTNRGSGNTIYF. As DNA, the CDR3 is TGTGCCAGCAGTACCAACAGGGGATCGGGGAACACCATATATTTT.

For the CDR3, the DNA is TGCGCCAGCAGGCGGGGGTACGACACCGTTCTCTACGAGCAGTACTTC. It codes for CASRRGYDTVLYEQYF. This rearrangement joins TRBV5-1 to TRBJ2-7, with TRBD2 matching 7 bases. The CDR3 runs to 16 residues. From germline, CDR1 is SGHRS and CDR2 YFSETQ. J gave up 3 bases and V 5 bases, and 14 bases lay outside the gene matches.

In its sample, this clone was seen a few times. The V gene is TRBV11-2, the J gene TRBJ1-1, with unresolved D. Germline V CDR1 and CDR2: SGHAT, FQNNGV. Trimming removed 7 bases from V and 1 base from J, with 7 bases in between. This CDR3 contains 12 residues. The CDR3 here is CASMSGNTEAFF. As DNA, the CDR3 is TGTGCCAGCATGAGCGGGAACACTGAAGCTTTCTTT.

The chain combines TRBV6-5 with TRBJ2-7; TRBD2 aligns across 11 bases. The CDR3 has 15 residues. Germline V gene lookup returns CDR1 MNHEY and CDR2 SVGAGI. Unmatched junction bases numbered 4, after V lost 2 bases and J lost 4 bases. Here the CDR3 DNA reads TGTGCCAGCAGTTACGGTAGCGGGGGGGCTTACGAGCAGTACTTC. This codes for CASSYGSGGAYEQYF.

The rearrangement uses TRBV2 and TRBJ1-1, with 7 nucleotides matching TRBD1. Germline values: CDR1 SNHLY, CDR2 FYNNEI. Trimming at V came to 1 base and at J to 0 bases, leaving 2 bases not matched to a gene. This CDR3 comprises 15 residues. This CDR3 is CASSEVTGVNTEAFF. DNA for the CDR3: TGTGCCAGCAGTGAAGTCACAGGGGTGAACACTGAAGCTTTCTTT. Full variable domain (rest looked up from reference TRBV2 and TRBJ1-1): EPEVTQTPSHQVTQMGQEVILRCVPISNHLYFYWYRQILGQKVEFLVSFYNNEISEKSEIFDDQFSVERPDGSNFTLKIRSTKLEDSAMYFCASSEVTGVNTEAFFGQGTRLTVV.

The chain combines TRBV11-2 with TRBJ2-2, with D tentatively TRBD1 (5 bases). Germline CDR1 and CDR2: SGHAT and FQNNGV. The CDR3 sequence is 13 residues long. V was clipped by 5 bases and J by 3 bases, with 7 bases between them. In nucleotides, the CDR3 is TGTGCCAGCAGCCGCAGGGACACCGGGGAGCTGTTTTTT. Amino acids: CASSRRDTGELFF.

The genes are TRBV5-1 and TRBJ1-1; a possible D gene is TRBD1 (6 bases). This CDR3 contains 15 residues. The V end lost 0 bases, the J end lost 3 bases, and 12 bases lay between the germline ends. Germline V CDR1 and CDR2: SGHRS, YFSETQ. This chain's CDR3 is CASSLAKGGYTEAFF. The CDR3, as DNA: TGCGCCAGCAGCTTGGCAAAGGGGGGGTACACTGAAGCTTTCTTT.

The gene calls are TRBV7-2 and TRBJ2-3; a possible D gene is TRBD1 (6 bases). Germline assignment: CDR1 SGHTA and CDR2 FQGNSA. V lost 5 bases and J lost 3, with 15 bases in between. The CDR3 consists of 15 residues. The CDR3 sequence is CASSVLTGGTDTQYF. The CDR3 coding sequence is TGTGCCAGCAGCGTATTGACAGGTGGAACAGATACGCAGTATTTT. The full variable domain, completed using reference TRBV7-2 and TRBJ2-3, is GAGVSQSPSNKVTEKGKDVELRCDPISGHTALYWYRQSLGQGLEFLIYFQGNSAPDKSGLPSDRFSAERTGGSVSTLTIQRTQQEDSAVYLCASSVLTGGTDTQYFGPGTRLTVL.

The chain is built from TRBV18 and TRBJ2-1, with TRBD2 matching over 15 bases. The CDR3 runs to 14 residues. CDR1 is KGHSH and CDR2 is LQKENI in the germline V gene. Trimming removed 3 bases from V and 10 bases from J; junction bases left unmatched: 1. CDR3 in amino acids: CASSPGLAGGEQFF. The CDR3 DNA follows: TGTGCCAGCTCACCTGGACTAGCGGGGGGGGAGCAGTTCTTC.

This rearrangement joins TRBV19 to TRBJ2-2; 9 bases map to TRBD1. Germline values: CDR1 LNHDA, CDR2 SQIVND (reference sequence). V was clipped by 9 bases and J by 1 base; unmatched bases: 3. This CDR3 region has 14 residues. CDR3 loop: CASQGQGNTGELFF. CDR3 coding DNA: TGTGCCAGCCAGGGACAGGGGAACACCGGGGAGCTGTTTTTT.

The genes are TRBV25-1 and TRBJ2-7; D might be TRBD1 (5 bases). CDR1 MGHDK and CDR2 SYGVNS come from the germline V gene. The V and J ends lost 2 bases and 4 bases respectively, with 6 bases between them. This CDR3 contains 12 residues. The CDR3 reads CASSEQGYEQYF. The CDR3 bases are TGTGCCAGCAGTGAACAGGGTTACGAGCAGTACTTC.

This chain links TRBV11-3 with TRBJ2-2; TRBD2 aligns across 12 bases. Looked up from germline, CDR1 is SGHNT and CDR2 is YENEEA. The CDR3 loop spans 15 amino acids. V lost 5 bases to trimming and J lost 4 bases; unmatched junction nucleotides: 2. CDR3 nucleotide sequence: TGTGCCAGCAGCATACTAGCGGGGGGCACCGGGGAGCTGTTTTTT. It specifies CASSILAGGTGELFF. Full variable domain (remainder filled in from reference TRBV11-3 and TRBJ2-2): EAGVVQSPRYKIIEKKQPVAFWCNPISGHNTLYWYLQNLGQGPELLIRYENEEAVDDSQLPKDRFSAERLKGVDSTLKIQPAELGDSAVYLCASSILAGGTGELFFGEGSRLTVL.

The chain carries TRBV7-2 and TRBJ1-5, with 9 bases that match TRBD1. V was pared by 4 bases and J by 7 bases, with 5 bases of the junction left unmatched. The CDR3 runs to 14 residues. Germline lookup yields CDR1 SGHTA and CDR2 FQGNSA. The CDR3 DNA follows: TGTGCCAGCAGCTCGACAGGGGGTAGACAGCCCCAGCATTTT. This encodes CASSSTGGRQPQHF. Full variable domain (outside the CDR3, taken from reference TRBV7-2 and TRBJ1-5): GAGVSQSPSNKVTEKGKDVELRCDPISGHTALYWYRQSLGQGLEFLIYFQGNSAPDKSGLPSDRFSAERTGGSVSTLTIQRTQQEDSAVYLCASSSTGGRQPQHFGDGTRLSIL.